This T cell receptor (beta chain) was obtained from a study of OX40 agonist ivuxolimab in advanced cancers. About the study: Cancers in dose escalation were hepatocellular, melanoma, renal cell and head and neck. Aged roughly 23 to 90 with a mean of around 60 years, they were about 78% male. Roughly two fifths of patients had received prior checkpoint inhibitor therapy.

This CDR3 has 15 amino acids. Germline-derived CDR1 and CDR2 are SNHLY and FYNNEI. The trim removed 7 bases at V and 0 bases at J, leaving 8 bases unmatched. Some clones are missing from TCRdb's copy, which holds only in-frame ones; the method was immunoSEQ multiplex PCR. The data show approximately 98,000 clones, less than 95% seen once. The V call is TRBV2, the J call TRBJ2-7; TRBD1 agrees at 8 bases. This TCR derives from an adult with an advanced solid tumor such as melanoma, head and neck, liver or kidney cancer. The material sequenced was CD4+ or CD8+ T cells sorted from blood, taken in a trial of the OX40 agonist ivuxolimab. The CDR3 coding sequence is TGTGCCAGCATGAAGACCGGACAGGGCTCCTACGAGCAGTACTTC. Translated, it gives CASMKTGQGSYEQYF. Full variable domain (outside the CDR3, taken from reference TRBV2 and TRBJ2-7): EPEVTQTPSHQVTQMGQEVILRCVPISNHLYFYWYRQILGQKVEFLVSFYNNEISEKSEIFDDQFSVERPDGSNFTLKIRSTKLEDSAMYFCASMKTGQGSYEQYFGPGTRLTVT.